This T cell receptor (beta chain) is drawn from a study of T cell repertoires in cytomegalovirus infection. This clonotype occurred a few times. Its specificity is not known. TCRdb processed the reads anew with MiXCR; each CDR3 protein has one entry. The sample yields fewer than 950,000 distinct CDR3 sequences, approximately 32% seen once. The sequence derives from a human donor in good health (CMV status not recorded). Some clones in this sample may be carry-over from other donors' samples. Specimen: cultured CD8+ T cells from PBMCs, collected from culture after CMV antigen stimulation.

The CDR3 protein is CASSVGRGAKNIQYF. DNA for the CDR3: TGTGCCAGCAGCGTAGGCCGGGGGGCCAAAAACATTCAGTACTTC. V gene TRBV9 combines with J gene TRBJ2-4, with D maybe TRBD2 (6 bases). The length of the CDR3 is 15 residues. Germline assignment: CDR1 SGDLS and CDR2 YYNGEE. The V gene lost 0 bases and the J gene lost 1 base, with 8 bases spanning the gap.